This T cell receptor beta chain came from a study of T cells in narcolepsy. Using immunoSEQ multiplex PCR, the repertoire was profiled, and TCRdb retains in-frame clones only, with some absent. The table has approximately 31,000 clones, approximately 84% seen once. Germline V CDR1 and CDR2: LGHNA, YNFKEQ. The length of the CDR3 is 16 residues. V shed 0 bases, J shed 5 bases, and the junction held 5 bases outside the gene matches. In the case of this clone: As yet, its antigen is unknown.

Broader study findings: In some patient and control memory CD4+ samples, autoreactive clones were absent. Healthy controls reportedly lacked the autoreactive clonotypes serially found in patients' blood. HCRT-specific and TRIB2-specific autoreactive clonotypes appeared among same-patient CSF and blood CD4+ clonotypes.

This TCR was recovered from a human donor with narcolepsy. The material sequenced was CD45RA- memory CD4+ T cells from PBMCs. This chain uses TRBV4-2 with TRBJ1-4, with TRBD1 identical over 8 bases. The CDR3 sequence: CASSQDPGQGNEKLFF. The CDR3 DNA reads TGTGCCAGCAGCCAAGACCCCGGACAGGGCAATGAAAAACTGTTTTTT.